These 25 T cell receptor beta chains originate from one sample sequenced in a study of blood T cells in healthy people across ages. A second PCR of about 7 to 12 cycles used a sample-barcoded 5' primer and a J-beta primer mix. TCRdb itself ran the 5' RACE reads through MiXCR, one entry per CDR3 protein. In the table there are some 940,000 distinct CDR3 sequences, about 28% of which are singletons. These same data were also listed under a study on T cells of mothers and their children.

Sample: blood. The origin of the receptors is a middle-aged woman in good health.

The chain recombines TRBV7-2 with TRBJ1-6, with D unclear. The CDR3 covers 15 residues. Trimming removed 0 bases from V and 11 bases from J, with 14 bases in between. Germline values: CDR1 SGHTA, CDR2 FQGNSA. The CDR3 reads CASSLASDRRTPLHF. For the CDR3, the DNA is TGTGCCAGCAGCTTAGCGTCGGACCGGCGGACACCCCTCCACTTT.

This clonotype has a handful of counts. This chain joins TRBV30 and TRBJ2-3; 11 nucleotides agree with TRBD2. The CDR3 is made up of 14 amino acids. Germline trimming cut 3 bases from V and 4 bases from J; bases unmatched to any gene: 3. Germline loops: CDR1 GTSNPN, CDR2 SVGIG (reference sequence). CDR3 nucleotide sequence: TGTGCCTGGAGGCCGGGACTAGCGGCAGATACGCAGTATTTT. This gives the protein CAWRPGLAADTQYF.

A single count supports this clonotype. The J gene is TRBJ2-5, the V gene TRBV5-1, with unresolved D. From germline, CDR1 is SGHRS and CDR2 YFSETQ. The ends were cut back, 1 base at V and 9 bases at J, with 10 bases in the middle. The CDR3 consists of 12 residues. The CDR3 nucleotides read TGCGCCAGCAGCTTGTCAGAAAGGGCCCAGTACTTC. Protein: CASSLSERAQYF.

This clonotype was counted a few times. This rearrangement joins TRBV4-3 to TRBJ2-1; D is ambiguous. V was pared by 4 bases and J by 3 bases, with 16 bases between. Germline CDR1 reads LGHNA; CDR2 reads YSLEER. The CDR3 consists of 16 residues. The DNA for the CDR3 is TGCGCCAGCAGCCGAGATAGCCCGGGCGGCTACAATGAGCAGTTCTTC. Translating gives CASSRDSPGGYNEQFF.

This clonotype was picked up a small number of times. The chain uses TRBV20-1 and TRBJ2-1; TRBD2 agrees at 7 bases. Losses at the gene ends were 0 bases for V and 4 bases for J; bases not matched to a gene: 6. The V gene's germline CDR1 is DFQATT and CDR2 SNEGSKA (reference sequence). The CDR3 has 15 residues. Here the CDR3 DNA reads TGCAGTGCTAGAGATAGGCTAGCGGCTTACAATGAGCAGTTCTTC. Translating it yields CSARDRLAAYNEQFF.

This chain links TRBV7-3 with TRBJ2-6; 9 positions match TRBD1. V trimming: 5 bases; J trimming: 0 bases; junction bases outside the gene matches: 11. Per germline, CDR1 SGHTA and CDR2 FQGTGA. CDR3 length: 19 amino acids. CDR3 sequence reads: CASSPQGALPFSGANVLTF. The CDR3 bases are TGTGCCAGCAGCCCACAGGGGGCCCTTCCGTTCTCTGGGGCCAACGTCCTGACTTTC.

The table lists this clonotype with many counts. This chain links TRBV3-1 with TRBJ2-7; a weak D match, TRBD1 (5 bases). V lost 1 base and J lost 3, with 10 bases in between. Germline V gene lookup returns CDR1 LGHDT and CDR2 YNNKEL (reference sequence). The CDR3 is made up of 14 amino acids. The CDR3 DNA reads TGTGCCAGCAGCCAAGGACAGAAGTTCTACGAGCAGTACTTC. Amino acids: CASSQGQKFYEQYF.

The V and J genes are TRBV4-1 and TRBJ1-2, with D perhaps TRBD1 (5 bases). This CDR3 is 17 amino acids long. Germline CDR1 MGHRA, CDR2 YSYEKL. V was shortened by 0 bases and J by 10 bases, with 24 bases between the two germline ends. Here the CDR3 DNA reads TGCGCCAGCAGCCAAGATCTGGTGGGGCGACGGGGGGAGGACTACACCTTC. Its translation: CASSQDLVGRRGEDYTF.

This clonotype was seen many times. The chain carries TRBV20-1 and TRBJ2-1; 7 bases match TRBD1. Trimming at V came to 6 bases and at J to 6 bases, leaving 8 bases not matched to a gene. Germline V gene lookup returns CDR1 DFQATT and CDR2 SNEGSKA (reference sequence). The CDR3 covers 13 residues. The CDR3: CSAEKTGRNEQFF. CDR3 in DNA: TGCAGTGCGGAAAAGACAGGGCGCAATGAGCAGTTCTTC.

This clonotype appeared a few times. This chain joins TRBV18 and TRBJ1-2; D is ambiguous. CDR3 length: 16 amino acids. Per germline, CDR1 KGHSH and CDR2 LQKENI. With 6 bases removed from V and 4 bases from J, the gap between germline ends came to 21 bases. The CDR3 coding sequence is TGTGCCAGCTCTGCCAATCCATCCGGTACCCTCTATGGCTACACCTTC. Residues: CASSANPSGTLYGYTF.

This clonotype has ten or more counts. The genes are TRBV12-3 or TRBV12-4 and TRBJ1-2, with 10 bases matching TRBD1. V was pared by 3 bases and J by 8 bases, with 6 bases of the junction left unmatched. The CDR3 is 14 amino acids. CDR3 DNA: TGTGCCAGCAGTTTGATCCGGGACAGGGGAGGCTACACCTTC. Translated: CASSLIRDRGGYTF.

The chain combines TRBV12-3 or TRBV12-4 with TRBJ1-1, with D tentatively TRBD1 (5 bases). Trimming removed 4 bases at V and 11 bases at J, with 11 bases between. The CDR3 runs to 11 residues. CDR3 in DNA: TGTGCCAGCAGTTATTTAGGGGTGGCTTTCTTT. This translates into CASSYLGVAFF.

This clonotype was observed a few times. The chain recombines TRBV25-1 with TRBJ2-1; a weak D match, TRBD2 (5 bases). Looked up from germline, CDR1 is MGHDK and CDR2 is SYGVNS. V was trimmed by 2 bases and J by 0 bases, leaving 17 bases between them. The CDR3 is made up of 18 amino acids. CDR3: CASSENPGRRISYNEQFF. The CDR3 DNA follows: TGTGCCAGCAGTGAAAACCCCGGACGGAGGATCTCCTACAATGAGCAGTTCTTC.

This clonotype has a handful of counts. The chain couples TRBV5-1 to TRBJ2-7, with 7 bases lining up with TRBD1. CDR3 length: 15 amino acids. The germline V gene encodes CDR1 SGHRS and CDR2 YFSETQ. Germline trimming cut 4 bases from V and 1 base from J; bases unmatched to any gene: 8. This CDR3 reads CASSPYDRESYEQYF. DNA for the CDR3: TGCGCCAGCAGCCCGTATGACAGGGAATCCTACGAGCAGTACTTC.

In its sample, this clonotype was seen a few times. The chain carries TRBV9 and TRBJ2-1, with 11 positions matching TRBD2. This CDR3 is 17 amino acids long. The V gene end was trimmed by 4 bases and the J gene end by 4 bases; junction bases not matched to a gene: 10. Germline loops: CDR1 SGDLS, CDR2 YYNGEE. CDR3 in amino acids: CASSLGLAGLGYNEQFF. In DNA form, the CDR3 reads TGTGCCAGCAGCCTCGGACTAGCGGGTTTAGGGTACAATGAGCAGTTCTTC.

Only a few counts were recorded for this clonotype. CDR3 DNA sequence: TGTGCCAGCAAGACCTGGGGTACCTACAATGAGCAGTTCTTC. Translating it yields CASKTWGTYNEQFF. The rearrangement links TRBV12-1 to TRBJ2-1. TRBV12-1 constitutes a pseudogene. CDR3 length: 14 residues.

This clonotype was seen a handful of times. This sequence joins TRBV28 and TRBJ1-1; a weak D match, TRBD1 (6 bases). Per germline, CDR1 MDHEN and CDR2 SYDVKM. V was clipped by 7 bases and J by 10 bases, with 19 bases between them. The CDR3 contains 13 residues. The CDR3 reads CASTLQSGARAFF. For the CDR3, the DNA is TGTGCCAGCACCCTTCAGTCGGGGGCGAGAGCTTTCTTT. Combining the CDR3 with reference TRBV28 and TRBJ1-1 gives the whole variable domain DVKVTQSSRYLVKRTGEKVFLECVQDMDHENMFWYRQDPGLGLRLIYFSYDVKMKEKGDIPEGYSVSREKKERFSLILESASTNQTSMYLCASTLQSGARAFFGQGTRLTVV.

This clonotype was seen just once. This chain connects TRBV12-3 or TRBV12-4 to TRBJ2-7; perhaps TRBD1 as D (6 bases). This CDR3 has 13 residues. The CDR3 nucleotides read TGTGGGGGGCGGACAGAACGCTCCTACGAGCAGTACTTC. It codes for CGGRTERSYEQYF.

In this sample, this clonotype turned up a few times. The chain joins TRBV4-1 to TRBJ1-2, with 8 bases that match TRBD1. Germline values: CDR1 MGHRA, CDR2 YSYEKL. The CDR3 runs 15 residues. The ends lost 0 bases at V and 3 bases at J; junction bases unmatched: 3. For the CDR3, the DNA is TGCGCCAGCAGCCAAGATCCGGACAGGGACTATGGCTACACCTTC. This gives the protein CASSQDPDRDYGYTF.

This clonotype was seen repeatedly, ten times or more. The V call is TRBV6-6, the J call TRBJ2-4; weak D call: TRBD1 (5 bases). The V end lost 4 bases, the J end lost 7 bases, and 14 bases lay between the germline ends. CDR1 and CDR2 from the germline V gene are MNHNY and SVGAGI (reference sequence). CDR3 size: 14 residues. The CDR3 is CASSCSSPGNIQYF. The CDR3 DNA is TGTGCCAGCAGTTGCTCGAGCCCAGGGAACATTCAGTACTTC.

To note about this clonotype: This may be a read error, as it is one base from a much larger clone. The V gene is TRBV7-2, the J gene TRBJ1-2, with D possibly TRBD1 on 6 matching bases. This CDR3 spans 15 amino acids. Germline V lookup: CDR1 SGHTA, CDR2 FQGNSA. Trimming removed 3 bases from V and 5 bases from J, with 16 bases in between. As DNA, the CDR3 is TGTGCCAGCAGCTTTGACGGGGCAGGGACATATGGCTACACCTTC. Its translation: CASSFDGAGTYGYTF.

This chain connects TRBV12-3 or TRBV12-4 to TRBJ2-1; no reliable D call. The CDR3 is 12 residues long. The V end was cut by 1 base, the J end by 12 bases, with 10 bases between. The CDR3 nucleotides are TGTGCCAGCAGTTTAGGTACCCACGGGCAGTTCTTC. This codes for CASSLGTHGQFF.

This sequence joins TRBV13 and TRBJ2-7; TRBD1 agrees at 8 bases. The CDR3 spans 15 residues. Germline V CDR1 and CDR2: PRHDT, FYEKMQ (reference sequence). Trimming cost V 4 bases and J 7 bases; bases outside gene matches: 12. As DNA, the CDR3 is TGTGCCAGCAGCTCTTCCGGGACAGGTTACAATGAGCAGTACTTC. Translated: CASSSSGTGYNEQYF.

The chain is built from TRBV7-9 and TRBJ1-2; the D gene is possibly TRBD1 (6 bases). From germline, CDR1 is SEHNR and CDR2 FQNEAQ (reference sequence). V gave up 4 bases and J gave up 3 bases, with 18 bases separating them. CDR3 length equals 16 residues. The DNA for the CDR3 is TGTGCCAGCAGCTCAACAATCACTACAGGGTACTATGGCTACACCTTC. This encodes CASSSTITTGYYGYTF.

Many counts were recorded for this clonotype. The chain combines TRBV28 with TRBJ2-5; 7 positions match TRBD2. CDR3 length: 12 residues. CDR1 and CDR2 (germline): MDHEN, SYDVKM. V was pared by 5 bases and J by 5 bases, with 2 bases of the junction left unmatched. Written as DNA, the CDR3 is TGTGCCAGCAGTCGACTAGCTGAGACCCAGTACTTC. Translation: CASSRLAETQYF.